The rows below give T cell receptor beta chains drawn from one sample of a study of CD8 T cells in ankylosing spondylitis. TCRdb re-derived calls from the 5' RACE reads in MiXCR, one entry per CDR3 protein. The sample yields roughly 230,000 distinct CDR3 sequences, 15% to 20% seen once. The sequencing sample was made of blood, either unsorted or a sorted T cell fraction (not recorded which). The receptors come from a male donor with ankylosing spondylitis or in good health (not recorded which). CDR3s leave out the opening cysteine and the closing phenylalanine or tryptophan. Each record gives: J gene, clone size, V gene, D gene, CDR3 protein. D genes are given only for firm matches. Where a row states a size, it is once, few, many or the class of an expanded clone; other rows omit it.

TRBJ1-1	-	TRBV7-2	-	ASSSLAGTNTEAF
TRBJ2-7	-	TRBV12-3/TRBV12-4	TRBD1	ASSHGQGISLHEQY
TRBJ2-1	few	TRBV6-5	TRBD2	ASSSLAVGNEQF
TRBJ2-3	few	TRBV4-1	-	ASSSTGLSTDTQY
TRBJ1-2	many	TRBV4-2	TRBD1	ASSQLTGLTNYGYT
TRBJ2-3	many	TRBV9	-	ASSGGVAPQY
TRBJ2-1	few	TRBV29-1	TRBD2	SVGGLAGGHSAYNEQF
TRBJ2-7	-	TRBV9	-	ASSVGGFSGHEQY
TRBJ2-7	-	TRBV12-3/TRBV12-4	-	ASSPGGTYSYEQY
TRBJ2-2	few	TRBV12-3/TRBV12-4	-	ASATPGELF
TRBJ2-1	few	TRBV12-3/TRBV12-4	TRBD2	ASSPTLLAAYNEQF
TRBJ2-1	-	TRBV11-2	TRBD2	ASSLVPRGLAGDNEQF
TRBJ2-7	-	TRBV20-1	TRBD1	SARPPNRGDEQY
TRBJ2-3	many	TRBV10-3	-	AISLDNTDTQY
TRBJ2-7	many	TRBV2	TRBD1	ASTSRGTGLSSYEQY
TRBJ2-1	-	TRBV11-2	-	ASSLVYGDNEQF
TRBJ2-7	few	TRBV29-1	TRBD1	SVYPGTGGYEQY
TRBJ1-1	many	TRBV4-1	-	ASSLPSGGGTEAF
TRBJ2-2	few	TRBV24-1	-	ATSDPSGEGSGELF
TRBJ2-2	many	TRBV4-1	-	ASSRVDRETGELF
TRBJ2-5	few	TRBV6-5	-	ASSYRGETQY
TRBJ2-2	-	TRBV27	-	ASGVRADTGELF
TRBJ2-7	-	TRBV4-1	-	ASSSGPHPSYEQY
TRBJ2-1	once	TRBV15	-	ATSTHNEQF
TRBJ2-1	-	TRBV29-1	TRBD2	SVHDGRIDEQF
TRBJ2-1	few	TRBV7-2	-	ASSSRIAYNEQF
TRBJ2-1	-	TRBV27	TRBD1	ASSLQGDYNEQF
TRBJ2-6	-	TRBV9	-	ASSGILSGANVLT
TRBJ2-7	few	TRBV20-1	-	SARDTPLVASYEQY
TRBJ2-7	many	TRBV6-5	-	ASSYSGKKY
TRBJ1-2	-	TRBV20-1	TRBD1	SASETGEAYGYT
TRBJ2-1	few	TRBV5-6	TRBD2	ASRPGTSFTVEQF
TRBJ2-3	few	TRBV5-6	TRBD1	ASSSGDSTY
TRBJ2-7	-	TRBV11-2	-	ASSLGFVGVDEQY
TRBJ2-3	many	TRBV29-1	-	SVEIPPQGYTQY
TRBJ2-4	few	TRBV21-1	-	ASSLTDSCIQY
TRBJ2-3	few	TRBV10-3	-	AISDGASQGTDTQY
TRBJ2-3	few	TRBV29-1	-	SVVPDRPLSGHADTQY
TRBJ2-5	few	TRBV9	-	ASSVDSTRAETQY
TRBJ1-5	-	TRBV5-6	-	ASSSGLSNQPQH
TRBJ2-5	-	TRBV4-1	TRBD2	ASSQGLAGVEETQY
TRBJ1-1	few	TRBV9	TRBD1	ASSVGTGVNTEAF
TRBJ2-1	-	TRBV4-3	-	ATSPSRQDNEQF
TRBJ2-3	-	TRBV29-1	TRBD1	SVELGDREVTDTQY
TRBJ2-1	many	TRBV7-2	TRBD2	ASSLGLAGIYNEQF
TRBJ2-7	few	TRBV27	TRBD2	ASSGGTSGLVEQY
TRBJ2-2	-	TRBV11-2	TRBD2	ASSLGLAGEVGELF
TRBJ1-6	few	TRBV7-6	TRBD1	ASSATGNNSPLH
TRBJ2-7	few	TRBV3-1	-	ASSQSIVYEQY
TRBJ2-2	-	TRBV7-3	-	ASSLLMGGELF
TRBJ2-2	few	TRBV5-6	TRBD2	ASSSATSGTGELF
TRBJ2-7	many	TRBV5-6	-	ASSLAGHGPGEQY
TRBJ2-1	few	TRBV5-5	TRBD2	ASSLGAGGGHNEQF
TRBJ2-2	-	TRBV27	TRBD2	ASSKTSGRFTGELF
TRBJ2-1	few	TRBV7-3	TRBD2	ASSPIAGAGEQF
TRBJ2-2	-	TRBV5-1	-	ASSLEPPGELF
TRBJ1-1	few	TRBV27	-	ASSLGQGSEAF